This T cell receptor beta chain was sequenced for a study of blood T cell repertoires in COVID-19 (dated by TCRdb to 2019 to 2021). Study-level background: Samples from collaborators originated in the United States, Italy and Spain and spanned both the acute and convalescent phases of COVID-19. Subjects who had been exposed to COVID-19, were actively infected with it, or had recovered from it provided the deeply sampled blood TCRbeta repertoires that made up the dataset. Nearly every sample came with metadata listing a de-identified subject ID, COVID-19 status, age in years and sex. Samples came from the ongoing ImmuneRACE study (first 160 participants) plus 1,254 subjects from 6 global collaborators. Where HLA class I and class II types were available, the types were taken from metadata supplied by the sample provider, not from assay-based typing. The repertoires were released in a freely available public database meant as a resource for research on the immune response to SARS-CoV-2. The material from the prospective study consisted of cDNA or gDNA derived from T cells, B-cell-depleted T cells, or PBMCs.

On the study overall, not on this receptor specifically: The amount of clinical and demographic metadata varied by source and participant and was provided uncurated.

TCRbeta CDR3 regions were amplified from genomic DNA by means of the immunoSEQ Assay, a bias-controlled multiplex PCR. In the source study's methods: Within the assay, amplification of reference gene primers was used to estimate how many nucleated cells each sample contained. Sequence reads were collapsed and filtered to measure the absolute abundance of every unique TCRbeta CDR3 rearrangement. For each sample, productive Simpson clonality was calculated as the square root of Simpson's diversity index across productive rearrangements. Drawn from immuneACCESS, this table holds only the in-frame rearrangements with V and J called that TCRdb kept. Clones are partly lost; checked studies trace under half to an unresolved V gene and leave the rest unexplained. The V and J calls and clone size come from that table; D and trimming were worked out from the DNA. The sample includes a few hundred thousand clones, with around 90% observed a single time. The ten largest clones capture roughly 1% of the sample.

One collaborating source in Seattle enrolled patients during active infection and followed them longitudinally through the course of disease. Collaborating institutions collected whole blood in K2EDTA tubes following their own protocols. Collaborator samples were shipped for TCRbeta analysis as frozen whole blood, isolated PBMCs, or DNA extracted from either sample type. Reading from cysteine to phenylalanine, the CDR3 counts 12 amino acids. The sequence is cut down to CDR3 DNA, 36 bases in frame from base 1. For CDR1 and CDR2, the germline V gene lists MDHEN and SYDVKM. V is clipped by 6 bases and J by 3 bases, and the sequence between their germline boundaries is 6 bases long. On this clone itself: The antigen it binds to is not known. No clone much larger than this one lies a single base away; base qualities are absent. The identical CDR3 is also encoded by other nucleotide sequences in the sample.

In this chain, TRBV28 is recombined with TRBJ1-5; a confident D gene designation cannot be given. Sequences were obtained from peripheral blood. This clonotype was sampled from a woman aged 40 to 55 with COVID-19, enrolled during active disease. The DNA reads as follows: TGTGCCAGCAGACGGTCCAATCAGCCCCAGCATTTT. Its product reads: CASRRSNQPQHF.